This T cell receptor (beta chain) was identified during a study of T cell changes during pregnancy in multiple sclerosis. TCRdb keeps only in-frame clones here, not all; method: immunoSEQ multiplex PCR. Of approximately 100,000 clones listed, about 90% are singletons. Per germline, CDR1 SGHRS and CDR2 YFSETQ. Between the trimmed V and J ends, which lost 2 bases and 5 bases, there was a span of 14 bases. The CDR3 has 14 amino acids. Sequenced material: peripheral blood, taken after pregnancy. The sequence was collected from a female donor with multiple sclerosis, enrolled in a pregnancy study. This chain connects TRBV5-1 to TRBJ2-7; perhaps TRBD1 as D (6 bases). The CDR3 reads CASSFPGDYNEQYF. In DNA form, the CDR3 reads TGCGCCAGCAGCTTTCCAGGGGATTATAACGAGCAGTACTTC. The full variable domain, with the rest looked up from reference TRBV5-1 and TRBJ2-7, is KAGVTQTPRYLIKTRGQQVTLSCSPISGHRSVSWYQQTPGQGLQFLFEYFSETQRNKGNFPGRFSGRQFSNSRSEMNVSTLELGDSALYLCASSFPGDYNEQYFGPGTRLTVT.